This TCR beta chain was identified during a study of neoadjuvant nivolumab and ipilimumab in lung cancer. Sequenced by immunoSEQ multiplex PCR; TCRdb stores in-frame clones only, minus some. Of about 6,200 clones in the sample, approximately 65% were seen once. General study points: Only a small number of samples underwent TCR sequencing.

On this clone: The antigen remains unidentified.

Germline CDR1 is SQVTM and CDR2 is ANQGSEA. With V trimmed by 4 bases and J by 8 bases, 4 bases remained unmatched. The CDR3 loop spans 12 amino acids. This specimen consisted of tumor tissue, obtained after neoadjuvant nivolumab, alone or with ipilimumab, at or shortly before surgery. V gene TRBV29-1 combines with J gene TRBJ1-4; TRBD1 agrees at 7 bases. This sequence originates from an adult with non-small cell lung cancer. The chain's CDR3 is CSVGQGEEKLFF. The CDR3 bases are TGCAGCGTTGGTCAGGGGGAGGAAAAACTGTTTTTT.